Here is one TCR beta chain with its context. The CDR3 loop spans 15 amino acids. The V and J ends lost 4 bases and 7 bases, in that order; junction bases with no gene match: 10. Germline CDR1 and CDR2: SGHTA and FQGTGA. This sample is drawn from a study of blood T cell repertoires in COVID-19. As for the study in general: Sites across the United States, Italy and Spain contributed samples from acute and convalescent COVID-19. Sources were T cells, B-cell-depleted T cells, or PBMCs; the material itself was cDNA or gDNA.

Under the authors' procedure: Estimation of nucleated cell counts was performed using reference gene primer amplification. Sequenced by immunoSEQ multiplex PCR; TCRdb stores in-frame clones only, minus some. The DNA gave D and trimming, while V, J and clone size come from that table. Here the sample spans about 85,000 clones, 89% being singletons. The specimen was peripheral blood. V and J are TRBV7-3 and TRBJ2-5; 9 bases map to TRBD2. The origin of this receptor is a middle-aged man with acute or convalescent COVID-19. The chain's CDR3 is CASSWGAGGIGTQYF. The CDR3 nucleotides read TGTGCCAGCAGCTGGGGAGCGGGGGGTATTGGGACCCAGTACTTC.